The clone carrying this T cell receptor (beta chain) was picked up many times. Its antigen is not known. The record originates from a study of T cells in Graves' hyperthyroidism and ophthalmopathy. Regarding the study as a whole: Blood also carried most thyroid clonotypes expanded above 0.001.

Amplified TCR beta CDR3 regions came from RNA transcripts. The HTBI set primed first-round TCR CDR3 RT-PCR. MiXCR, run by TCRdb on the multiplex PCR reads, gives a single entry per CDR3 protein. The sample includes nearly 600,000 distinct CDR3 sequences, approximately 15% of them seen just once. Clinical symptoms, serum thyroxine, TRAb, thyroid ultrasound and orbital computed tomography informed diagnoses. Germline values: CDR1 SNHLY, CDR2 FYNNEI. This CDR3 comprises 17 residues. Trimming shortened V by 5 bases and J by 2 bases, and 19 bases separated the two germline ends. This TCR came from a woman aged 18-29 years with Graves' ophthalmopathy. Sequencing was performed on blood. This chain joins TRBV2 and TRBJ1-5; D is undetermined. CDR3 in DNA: TGTGCCAGCAGTAAGGAAGGACCCCCGAGGGGCAATCAGCCCCAGCATTTT. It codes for CASSKEGPPRGNQPQHF.